This T cell receptor (beta chain) was sequenced during a study of T cells in Graves' hyperthyroidism and ophthalmopathy. Hyperthyroidism patients were newly diagnosed, had disease duration under 2 months, and were aged 18 to 65 years. Pregnant or lactating patients were excluded, as were those with uncontrolled infection or other autoimmune disease. Thyroid ultrasound and orbital computed tomography, with clinical symptoms and serum thyroxine and TRAb, informed diagnoses. Study findings and constraints: Among thyroid clonotypes expanded above 0.001, most also appeared in blood.

The germline V gene has CDR1 SGHDN and CDR2 FVKESK. The germline V and J ends were trimmed by 4 bases and 2 bases, with 11 bases remaining between them. The CDR3 loop spans 14 amino acids. Authors of the study amplified TCR beta CDR3 regions from RNA transcripts. HTBI primers were the set used in a first-round RT-PCR of the TCR CDR3. TCRdb reprocessed the multiplex PCR reads via MiXCR and lists one record per CDR3 protein. The table has hundreds of thousands of distinct CDR3 sequences, 14% seen once; the top ten hold roughly a tenth. This clonotype was found many times. Its antigen is as yet unknown. The TCR originated in a woman younger than 30 with Graves' hyperthyroidism. V gene TRBV14 combines with J gene TRBJ1-2, with D uncertain. The specimen was blood. The CDR3 DNA is TGTGCCAGCAGCCCCAGCGGACTAAACTATGGCTACACCTTC. Translating it yields CASSPSGLNYGYTF.